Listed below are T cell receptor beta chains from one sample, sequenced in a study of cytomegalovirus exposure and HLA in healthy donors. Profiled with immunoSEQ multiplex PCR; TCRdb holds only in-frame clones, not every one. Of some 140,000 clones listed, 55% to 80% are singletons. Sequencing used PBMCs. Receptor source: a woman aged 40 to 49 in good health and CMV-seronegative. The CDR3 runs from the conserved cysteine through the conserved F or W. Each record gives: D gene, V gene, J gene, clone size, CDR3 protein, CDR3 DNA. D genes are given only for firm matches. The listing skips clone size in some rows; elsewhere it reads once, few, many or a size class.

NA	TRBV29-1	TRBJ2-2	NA	CSVEEVEFSGELFF	TGCAGCGTTGAAGAAGTTGAGTTCTCCGGGGAGCTGTTTTTT
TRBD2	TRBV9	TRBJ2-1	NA	CASSSPGTTYNEQFF	TGTGCCAGCAGCTCACCCGGGACTACTTACAATGAGCAGTTCTTC
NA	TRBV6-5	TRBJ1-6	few	CASSYAGAVDSPLHF	TGTGCCAGCAGTTACGCAGGGGCGGTCGACTCACCCCTCCACTTT
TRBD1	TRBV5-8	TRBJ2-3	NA	CASSPDPQGVSTDTQYF	TGTGCCAGCAGCCCAGACCCTCAGGGGGTTAGCACAGATACGCAGTATTTT
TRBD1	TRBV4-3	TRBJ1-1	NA	CASSQGTRGRNTEAFF	TGCGCCAGCAGCCAAGGGACCAGGGGGCGTAACACTGAAGCTTTCTTT
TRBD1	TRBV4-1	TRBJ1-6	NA	CASSQKPGQRNSPLHF	TGCGCCAGCAGCCAAAAGCCGGGACAGCGAAATTCACCCCTCCACTTT
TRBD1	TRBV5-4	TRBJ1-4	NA	CASSVPTGGGTNEKLFF	TGTGCCAGCAGCGTTCCCACAGGGGGCGGAACTAATGAAAAACTGTTTTTT
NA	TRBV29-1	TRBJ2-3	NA	CSVKGRSTDTQYF	TGCAGCGTTAAAGGTCGGAGCACAGATACGCAGTATTTT
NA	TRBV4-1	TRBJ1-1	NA	CASSQAGNTEAFF	TGCGCCAGCAGCCAAGCAGGGAACACTGAAGCTTTCTTT
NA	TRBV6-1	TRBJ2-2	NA	CASSDNRVSGELFF	TGTGCCAGCAGTGACAACAGGGTTTCCGGGGAGCTGTTTTTT
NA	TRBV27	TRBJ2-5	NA	CASQLSTGPQETQYF	TGTGCCAGCCAGTTATCGACAGGACCTCAAGAGACCCAGTACTTC
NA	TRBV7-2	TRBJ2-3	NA	CASSPGGGRRDTQYF	TGTGCCAGCAGCCCTGGGGGGGGGCGCCGTGATACGCAGTATTTT
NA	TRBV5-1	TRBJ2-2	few	CASSPLTGTGELFF	TGCGCCAGCAGCCCCCTTACCGGCACCGGGGAGCTGTTTTTT
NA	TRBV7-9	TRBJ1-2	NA	CASSLATGMANYGYTF	TGTGCCAGCAGCTTGGCCACAGGGATGGCCAACTATGGCTACACCTTC
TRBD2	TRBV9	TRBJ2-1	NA	CASSPGASGWNEQFF	TGTGCCAGCAGCCCCGGGGCTAGCGGATGGAATGAGCAGTTCTTC
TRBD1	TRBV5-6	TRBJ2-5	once	CASSSRGQGLETQYF	TGTGCCAGCAGCTCCAGGGGACAGGGATTGGAGACCCAGTACTTC
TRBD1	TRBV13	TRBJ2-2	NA	CASSGTGNTGELFF	TGTGCCAGCAGCGGGACAGGCAACACCGGGGAGCTGTTTTTT
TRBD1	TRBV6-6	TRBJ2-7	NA	CATRDLQGPYEQYF	TGTGCCACTAGGGATCTACAGGGGCCCTACGAGCAGTACTTC
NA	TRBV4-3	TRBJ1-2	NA	CVSSQDRQEYYGYTF	TGCGTCAGCAGCCAAGATCGACAGGAATACTATGGCTACACCTTC
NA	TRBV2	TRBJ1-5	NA	CASRITGYSNQPQHF	TGTGCCAGCAGGATAACAGGGTATAGCAATCAGCCCCAGCATTTT
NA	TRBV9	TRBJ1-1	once	CASSVDAGTDTEAFF	TGTGCCAGCAGCGTAGATGCAGGAACTGACACTGAAGCTTTCTTT
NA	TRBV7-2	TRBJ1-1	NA	CASSEQGNTEAFF	TGTGCCAGCAGCGAACAGGGGAACACTGAAGCTTTCTTT
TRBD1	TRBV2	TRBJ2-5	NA	CASSGQGETQYF	TGTGCCAGCAGTGGACAGGGGGAGACCCAGTACTTC
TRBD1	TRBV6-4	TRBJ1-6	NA	CASSSTGDPPLHF	TGTGCCAGCAGTTCAACAGGGGATCCACCCCTCCACTTT
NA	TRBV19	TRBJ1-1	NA	CASINNRGGPKAFF	TGTGCCAGTATCAATAATAGGGGGGGACCTAAAGCTTTCTTT
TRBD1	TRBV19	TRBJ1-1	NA	CASSDRAGSDTEAFF	TGTGCCAGTAGTGACAGGGCCGGGTCGGACACTGAAGCTTTCTTT
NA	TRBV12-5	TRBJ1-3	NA	CASGLVIAGESSGNTIYF	TGTGCTAGTGGTTTGGTAATAGCGGGGGAAAGCTCTGGAAACACCATATATTTT
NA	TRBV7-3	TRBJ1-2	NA	CASSLTQGGYGYTF	TGTGCCAGCAGCTTAACCCAGGGTGGCTATGGCTACACCTTC
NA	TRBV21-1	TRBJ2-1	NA	CAILRAYLAGGGDEQFF	TGTGCCATCTTAAGGGCGTATCTAGCGGGGGGTGGGGACGAGCAGTTCTTC
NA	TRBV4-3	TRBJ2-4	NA	CASSQDLGVAKNIQYF	TGCGCCAGCAGCCAAGACCTAGGGGTAGCCAAAAACATTCAGTACTTC
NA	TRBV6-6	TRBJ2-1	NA	CASSLGRYNEQFF	TGTGCCAGCAGTTTAGGCAGGTACAATGAGCAGTTCTTC
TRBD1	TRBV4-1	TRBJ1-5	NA	CASSQGDPKRLQGGNQPQHF	TGCGCCAGCAGCCAAGGTGACCCGAAAAGACTACAGGGGGGCAATCAGCCCCAGCATTTT
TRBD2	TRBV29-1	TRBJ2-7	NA	CSIKQTAGEQYF	TGCAGCATCAAGCAGACAGCGGGGGAGCAGTACTTC
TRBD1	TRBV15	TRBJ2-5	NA	CATSAGKGALETQYF	TGTGCCACCAGCGCAGGAAAGGGGGCTCTGGAGACCCAGTACTTC
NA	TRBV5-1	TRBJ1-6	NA	CARAGGARTAYYNSPLHF	TGCGCCAGAGCGGGGGGGGCCCGTACTGCCTACTATAATTCACCCCTCCACTTT
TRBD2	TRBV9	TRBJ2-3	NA	CASSVAGGVLGTDTQYF	TGTGCCAGCAGCGTAGCGGGGGGGGTTTTGGGCACAGATACGCAGTATTTT
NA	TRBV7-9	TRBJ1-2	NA	CASSLSHDRGYTF	TGTGCCAGCAGCTTATCTCATGACAGGGGCTACACCTTC
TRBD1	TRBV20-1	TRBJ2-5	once	CKTGGQETQYF	TGCAAGACAGGGGGACAAGAGACCCAGTACTTC
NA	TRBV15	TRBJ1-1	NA	CATSSLQGAEAFF	TGTGCCACCAGCAGCTTGCAGGGTGCTGAAGCTTTCTTT
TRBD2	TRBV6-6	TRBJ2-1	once	CASSLSLAGGLSEQFF	TGTGCCAGCAGTTTGTCGCTAGCGGGGGGGCTGAGTGAGCAGTTCTTC